This T cell receptor (beta chain) comes out of a study of OX40 agonist ivuxolimab in advanced cancers. Study overall: Earlier treatment with anti-PD-1, anti-PD-L1 or anti-CTLA-4 was permitted, and 30% to 40% had received some. The study's findings and limits: In a subset of nonresponders, normalized T-cell clonal expansion was also low.

Of note for this clone: The target antigen is unknown.

The data were produced by immunoSEQ multiplex PCR, yet TCRdb's version contains in-frame clones alone and is incomplete. The table records more than 40,000 clones, around 84% of them present only once. Drawing of blood for sampling happened at baseline, at cycle 4 day 1, and at cycle 7 day 1. This CDR3 comprises 16 residues. The starting material was CD4+ or CD8+ T cells sorted from blood, obtained in a trial of the OX40 agonist ivuxolimab. The sequence came from an adult with an advanced solid tumor such as melanoma, head and neck, liver or kidney cancer. The chain has TRBV21-1 and TRBJ2-7; TRBD1 is the table's D call and was not checked against the DNA. TRBV21-1 is flagged as a pseudogene. The CDR3 loop is CASSRDRACSGVEQYF. In DNA, the CDR3 is TGTGCCAGCAGCCGCGACAGGGCCTGTTCGGGAGTCGAGCAGTACTTC.